This T cell receptor (beta chain) was observed in a study of shared clonotypes between healthy human individuals. The study, taken as a whole, reports: Sampling covered blood only; tissue repertoires likely differ.

Donors included only healthy HIV-negative adults lacking recent acute infections or vaccinations. CDR3 length: 14 amino acids. CDR1 SGHVS and CDR2 FQNEAQ come from the germline V gene. V lost 1 base to trimming and J lost 2 bases, with 6 bases between them. Comments on this clone: The antigen is unknown.

Several immunoSEQ plates held equal portions of the genomic DNA taken from each subset. TCRdb's copy holds only in-frame clones and misses some; the assay was immunoSEQ multiplex PCR. The sample includes over a million clones, just under 99% of them seen just once. This TCR was recovered from a man aged 30 to 39 in good health. This chain connects TRBV7-8 to TRBJ1-5; no definite D call. The sample comprised naive CD4+ T cells sorted from blood. Subset in this sample: CD45RA+ positively selected. In nucleotides, the CDR3 is TGTGCCAGCAGCTTAGTATTCGGCAATCAGCCCCAGCATTTT. Translated, it gives CASSLVFGNQPQHF.